This T cell receptor beta chain is from a study of blood T cells in healthy people across ages. A second roughly 6 to 12 cycle PCR used barcoded and J-beta primers. TCRdb passed the 5' RACE reads through MiXCR, listing each CDR3 protein once. Of 800,000 to 1,300,000 distinct CDR3 sequences detected, about 25% appear once; the ten largest clones hold around 0.7%. The V gene lost 4 bases and the J gene lost 4 bases, with 23 bases spanning the gap. The germline V gene has CDR1 SGDLS and CDR2 YYNGEE. The CDR3 runs to 17 residues. These data were also filed under a second study, of T cells of mothers and their children.

This chain connects TRBV9 to TRBJ2-5, with D maybe TRBD2 (6 bases). This receptor was taken from a girl aged 2 to 9 in good health. The sample consisted of blood. The CDR3 coding sequence is TGTGCCAGCAGCACCGGGTTCAGCGGGCCAGCGATAGAGACCCAGTACTTC. As protein: CASSTGFSGPAIETQYF.